These 32 T cell receptor beta chains share one sample of origin, sequenced in a study of T cells in Graves' hyperthyroidism and ophthalmopathy. Researchers took RNA transcripts and amplified the TCR beta CDR3 regions from them. Researchers ran a first-round RT-PCR on the TCR CDR3 using the HTBI primer set. TCRdb itself ran the multiplex PCR reads through MiXCR, one entry per CDR3 protein. Of a few hundred thousand distinct CDR3 sequences listed, roughly an eighth are singletons. The sample taken for sequencing was blood. These receptor sequences come from a woman under 30 with Graves' hyperthyroidism.

This clonotype was counted ten times or more. The chain couples TRBV12-3 or TRBV12-4 to TRBJ1-1; 7 bases agree with TRBD1. V lost 4 bases, J lost 2 bases, and 1 base stayed unmatched. This CDR3 has 13 residues. In DNA form, the CDR3 reads TGTGCCAGCAGTTGGGACAGCAACACTGAAGCTTTCTTT. It is translated as CASSWDSNTEAFF.

In its sample, this clonotype was seen many times. The chain recombines TRBV20-1 with TRBJ2-7; 11 bases fit TRBD2. The CDR3 has 14 amino acids. The J segment lost 2 bases and the V segment lost 0 bases, leaving 0 bases of the junction unmatched. CDR1 is DFQATT, CDR2 SNEGSKA, per germline (reference sequence). CDR3 in amino acids: CSARDSGRAYEQYF. As DNA, the CDR3 is TGCAGTGCTAGAGATAGCGGGAGGGCCTACGAGCAGTACTTC.

There are a few counts of this clonotype. Mismatch with germline at one junction end may stem from a read error. The CDR3 DNA reads as TGTGCCTGGGGTGTAGTAACGTTAGATACGCAGTATTTT. It encodes CAWGVVTLDTQYF. V usage is TRBV30 and J usage is TRBJ2-3; no clear D. CDR1 and CDR2 from the germline V gene are GTSNPN and SVGIG (reference sequence). This CDR3 is built from 13 residues.

This clonotype was detected ten times or more. The gene calls are TRBV20-1 and TRBJ2-1; D not resolved. V lost 6 bases and J 0 bases, leaving 15 bases between the germline ends. This CDR3 has 15 residues. Germline assignment: CDR1 DFQATT and CDR2 SNEGSKA (reference sequence). CDR3 sequence reads: CSAPPDSSSYNEQFF. DNA of the CDR3: TGCAGTGCCCCGCCCGACTCGAGCTCCTACAATGAGCAGTTCTTC.

About this clonotype itself: This clone may be a read error of a much larger clone one base away. The gene calls are TRBV28 and TRBJ1-1; D is ambiguous. The CDR3 consists of 14 residues. The germline gives CDR1 MDHEN, CDR2 SYDVKM. The CDR3 spells CASSFERISTGAFF. CDR3 in DNA: TGTGCCAGCAGTTTTGAGAGGATAAGCACTGGAGCTTTCTTT.

This clonotype was seen repeatedly, ten times or more. In nucleotides, the CDR3 is TGTGCCAGCAGTGGGCCTTTACCCCATCAGCCCCAGCATTTT. Translated: CASSGPLPHQPQHF. This chain joins TRBV2 and TRBJ1-5; D unresolved. The CDR3 covers 14 residues. Trimming left V 4 bases short and J 5 bases short, with 12 bases between. CDR1 and CDR2 from the germline V gene are SNHLY and FYNNEI.

This clonotype was counted at least ten times. The CDR3 DNA sequence: TGTGCCAGCAGCGTGACAGGGAGCTCAACTAAAGATACGCAGTATTTT. It translates to CASSVTGSSTKDTQYF. The rearrangement joins TRBV9 to TRBJ2-3; 7 bases fit TRBD1. The length of the CDR3 is 16 residues. The ends lost 2 bases at V and 5 bases at J; junction bases unmatched: 11. Germline values: CDR1 SGDLS, CDR2 YYNGEE.

In its sample, this clonotype was seen a few times. This chain links TRBV12-3 or TRBV12-4 with TRBJ2-2, with 9 bases aligning to TRBD1. The V segment lost 4 bases and the J segment 4 bases; nucleotides outside the gene matches: 4. This CDR3 is 15 amino acids long. The CDR3 coding sequence is TGTGCCAGCAGTTACAGGGGGCAGGGCACCGGGGAGCTGTTTTTT. It is translated as CASSYRGQGTGELFF.

In its sample, this clonotype was seen many times. The gene calls are TRBV20-1 and TRBJ2-5, with D possibly being TRBD1 (8 bases). The germline gives CDR1 DFQATT, CDR2 SNEGSKA (reference sequence). V was clipped by 4 bases and J by 5 bases, with 17 bases between them. The CDR3 runs 14 residues. The CDR3 spells CSATSDRGGETQYF. The CDR3 nucleotides are TGCAGTGCTACTTCTGACAGGGGAGGGGAGACCCAGTACTTC.

The CDR3, as DNA: TGTGCCAGCAGTATAACACAGGTCTCGGGCGGCTACACCTTC. Encoded protein: CASSITQVSGGYTF. The chain recombines TRBV28 with TRBJ1-2; weak D call: TRBD1 (5 bases). V lost 5 bases, J lost 8 bases, and 18 bases lay in between. The CDR3 is 14 residues long. Germline V gene sequence: CDR1 MDHEN, CDR2 SYDVKM.

This clonotype turned up a few times. The J gene is TRBJ1-2, the V gene TRBV29-1, with TRBD1 matching 9 bases. The CDR3 sequence is 12 residues long. Germline lookup yields CDR1 SQVTM and CDR2 ANQGSEA. The CDR3 loop reads CIAPGQGLGYTF. The CDR3 DNA reads as TGCATCGCGCCGGGACAGGGATTGGGCTACACCTTC.

The sample holds many counts of this clonotype. The chain is built from TRBV14 and TRBJ1-1; D might be TRBD1 (6 bases). The CDR3 is made up of 15 amino acids. Germline V CDR1 and CDR2: SGHDN, FVKESK. V was shortened by 3 bases and J by 3 bases, with 14 bases between the two germline ends. CDR3 region: CASSHRGGLYTEAFF. The CDR3 coding sequence is TGTGCCAGCAGCCATCGCGGGGGCTTGTACACTGAAGCTTTCTTT. The variable domain in full, with the rest retrieved from reference TRBV14 and TRBJ1-1, is EAGVTQFPSHSVIEKGQTVTLRCDPISGHDNLYWYRRVMGKEIKFLLHFVKESKQDESGMPNNRFLAERTGGTYSTLKVQPAELEDSGVYFCASSHRGGLYTEAFFGQGTRLTVV.

There are a few counts of this clonotype. The V call is TRBV7-6, the J call TRBJ1-5, with D tentatively TRBD1 (5 bases). Germline V gives CDR1 SGHVS, CDR2 FNYEAQ. The V end lost 5 bases, the J end lost 0 bases, and 14 bases lay between the germline ends. CDR3 size: 16 residues. The CDR3: CASSQGAAYSNQPQHF. The DNA for the CDR3 is TGTGCCAGCAGCCAAGGGGCAGCTTATAGCAATCAGCCCCAGCATTTT.

Many counts were recorded for this clonotype. V and J are TRBV27 and TRBJ2-5, with D possibly called TRBD1 or TRBD2 (7 bases each). V was pared by 6 bases and J by 5 bases, with 13 bases between. Germline V lookup: CDR1 MNHEY, CDR2 SMNVEV (reference sequence). The length of the CDR3 is 13 residues. DNA of the CDR3: TGTGCCAGCAGCGACAGGGAGGGGGAGACCCAGTACTTC. This codes for CASSDREGETQYF.

This clonotype was counted between two and nine times. The chain uses TRBV19 and TRBJ2-1; 8 bases line up with TRBD2. The CDR3 has 21 residues. The V segment lost 6 bases and the J segment 1 base; nucleotides outside the gene matches: 23. The V gene's germline CDR1 is LNHDA and CDR2 SQIVND (reference sequence). The CDR3 DNA sequence: TGTGCCAGTAGCGCAGGCTCCCGGGGTAGCGGGACCTCGGGATCCTACAATGAGCAGTTCTTC. It translates to CASSAGSRGSGTSGSYNEQFF.

This clonotype has a handful of counts. This chain links TRBV19 with TRBJ2-1; 11 bases fit TRBD2. This CDR3 contains 17 residues. Losses at the gene ends were 1 base for V and 2 bases for J; bases not matched to a gene: 4. Germline-derived CDR1 and CDR2 are LNHDA and SQIVND (reference sequence). In DNA, the CDR3 is TGTGCCAGTAGTATAGCCCTGACTAGCGGGGCCTACAATGAGCAGTTCTTC. Translating gives CASSIALTSGAYNEQFF.

In its sample, this clonotype was seen many times. The chain joins TRBV6-1 to TRBJ2-7, with TRBD2 matching 10 bases. Trimming at V came to 4 bases and at J to 4 bases, leaving 7 bases not matched to a gene. CDR1 is MNHNS and CDR2 is SASEGT in the germline V gene. The CDR3 totals 15 residues. CDR3 residues: CASSGSGRANYEQYF. DNA for the CDR3: TGTGCCAGCAGTGGGAGCGGGAGGGCCAATTACGAGCAGTACTTC.

This clonotype appeared many times. V and J are TRBV24-1 and TRBJ2-1; 12 positions match TRBD2. Per the germline V gene, CDR1 is KGHDR and CDR2 is SFDVKD. Trimming cost V 4 bases and J 8 bases; bases outside gene matches: 8. This CDR3 comprises 16 residues. Here the CDR3 DNA reads TGTGCCACCAGTGACCAGACTAGCGGGAGAATCGATGAGCAGTTCTTC. Protein sequence: CATSDQTSGRIDEQFF.

This clonotype was observed a handful of times. The chain has TRBV3-1 and TRBJ2-7; 14 nucleotides line up with TRBD2. The CDR3 is 19 residues long. The V segment lost 0 bases and the J segment 0 bases; nucleotides outside the gene matches: 7. Germline V CDR1 and CDR2: LGHDT, YNNKEL (reference sequence). This CDR3 reads CASSQEWGLAGENSYEQYF. In nucleotides, the CDR3 is TGTGCCAGCAGCCAAGAGTGGGGACTAGCGGGAGAGAACTCCTACGAGCAGTACTTC.

There are a few counts of this clonotype. This chain links TRBV5-1 with TRBJ2-1; TRBD2 aligns across 9 bases. The CDR3 is 15 amino acids. After removal of 0 bases from V and 7 bases from J, the junction contained 5 bases not matched to a gene. The germline V gene has CDR1 SGHRS and CDR2 YFSETQ. The CDR3 protein is CASSLASGIGNEQFF. CDR3 nucleotides: TGCGCCAGCAGCTTGGCTAGCGGGATTGGAAATGAGCAGTTCTTC.

This clonotype was counted many times. The chain carries TRBV27 and TRBJ2-3; possibly TRBD2 for D (6 bases). The V gene's germline CDR1 is MNHEY and CDR2 SMNVEV (reference sequence). This CDR3 has 15 amino acids. V was cut by 3 bases and J by 0 bases, with 10 bases left in between. CDR3 sequence (DNA): TGTGCCAGCAGTTTCACCGGGACTAGCACAGATACGCAGTATTTT. Its translation is CASSFTGTSTDTQYF.

This clonotype was picked up a small number of times. The chain links TRBV4-1 to TRBJ2-3; 7 bases agree with TRBD2. The CDR3 has 18 residues. In germline, CDR1 is MGHRA, CDR2 YSYEKL. Trimming at V came to 0 bases and at J to 4 bases, leaving 13 bases not matched to a gene. CDR3 DNA sequence: TGCGCCAGCAGCCAAGATGACCAGCGGGGTGGGGGTGCAGATACGCAGTATTTT. It codes for CASSQDDQRGGGADTQYF.

Notes on this clonotype: A read error may explain this, as a much larger clone is one base away. CDR3 amino acids: CATTLAGGPRNEQYF. As DNA, the CDR3 is TGTGCCACCACCCTAGCGGGAGGGCCGCGTAATGAGCAGTACTTC. V gene TRBV19 combines with J gene TRBJ2-1; TRBD2 matches 12 bases. TRBJ2-7 explains the end of the DNA better; the J call may be wrong. The CDR3 has 15 amino acids. Germline CDR1 reads LNHDA; CDR2 reads SQIVND (reference sequence).

Only a few counts were recorded for this clonotype. A read error is possible here, since a much larger clone lies one base away. The chain recombines TRBV6-1 with TRBJ2-7; no reliable D call. Germline loops: CDR1 MNHNS, CDR2 SASEGT. V lost 1 base to trimming and J lost 5 bases, with 15 bases between them. This CDR3 region has 15 residues. The CDR3 region is CASSEGASAMDEQYF. DNA for the CDR3: TGTGCCAGCAGTGAAGGGGCCTCGGCAATGGACGAGCAGTACTTC.

Note on this clonotype: One base away lies a much larger clone, so this may be a sequencing read error. The chain recombines TRBV12-3 or TRBV12-4 with TRBJ1-5; TRBD1 matches at 10 bases. The CDR3 runs to 14 residues. The CDR3 loop reads CASSSTGGGQPRHF. The CDR3 DNA reads as TGTGCCAGCAGCTCGACAGGGGGCGGTCAGCCCCGGCATTTT.

This clonotype was counted many times. The CDR3 region has the DNA TGCGCCAGCAGCTTGGCTACGGCCACAGATACGCAGTATTTT. Translating gives CASSLATATDTQYF. The chain uses TRBV5-1 and TRBJ2-3; D is ambiguous. Germline V gene lookup returns CDR1 SGHRS and CDR2 YFSETQ. The CDR3 loop spans 14 amino acids. With 0 bases removed from V and 2 bases from J, the gap between germline ends came to 7 bases.

This clonotype was recorded at least ten times. This rearrangement joins TRBV7-8 to TRBJ1-5; 10 bases align to TRBD1. Germline-derived CDR1 and CDR2 are SGHVS and FQNEAQ. V was pared by 3 bases and J by 9 bases, with 2 bases of the junction left unmatched. This CDR3 region has 13 residues. The DNA of the CDR3 is TGTGCCAGCAGCTTGGACAGGGGGTGGCCCCAGCATTTT. This codes for CASSLDRGWPQHF.

This clonotype was detected a few times. The V call is TRBV7-9, the J call TRBJ2-1, with 8 bases fitting TRBD2. The CDR3 extends over 16 amino acids. After removal of 5 bases from V and 5 bases from J, the junction contained 11 bases not matched to a gene. Germline V CDR1 and CDR2: SEHNR, FQNEAQ (reference sequence). The CDR3 DNA sequence: TGTGCCAGCAGCAAGAGCCGTACTAGCGGCAACAATGAGCAGTTCTTC. Translated, it gives CASSKSRTSGNNEQFF.

This clonotype appeared many times. The rearrangement uses TRBV6-1 and TRBJ2-2; 9 nucleotides line up with TRBD1. The V segment lost 6 bases and the J segment 7 bases; nucleotides outside the gene matches: 3. The CDR3 is 13 amino acids. Germline V gene data show CDR1 as MNHNS and CDR2 as SASEGT. This CDR3 is CASRQGADGELFF. CDR3 in DNA: TGTGCCAGCAGACAGGGGGCTGACGGGGAGCTGTTTTTT.

This clonotype was recorded many times. V usage is TRBV12-3 or TRBV12-4 and J usage is TRBJ2-2; TRBD1 matches 12 bases. V lost 2 bases, J lost 7 bases, and 5 bases stayed unmatched. The CDR3 contains 16 residues. The CDR3 protein is CASSLSGTGGNGELFF. CDR3 nucleotide sequence: TGTGCCAGCAGTTTATCTGGGACAGGGGGCAACGGGGAGCTGTTTTTT.

This clonotype was observed many times. The chain combines TRBV7-9 with TRBJ1-1, with D unresolved. The CDR3 is 14 amino acids. Germline-derived CDR1 and CDR2 are SEHNR and FQNEAQ (reference sequence). The ends were cut back, 5 bases at V and 2 bases at J, with 12 bases in the middle. The CDR3 protein is CASSGLGGNTEAFF. The CDR3 DNA reads as TGTGCCAGCAGCGGATTGGGCGGAAACACTGAAGCTTTCTTT.

This chain connects TRBV6-2 or TRBV6-3 to TRBJ2-1; 10 bases are shared with TRBD1. There are 17 residues in the CDR3. V trimming: 5 bases; J trimming: 7 bases; junction bases outside the gene matches: 14. Germline V gene data show CDR1 as MNHEY and CDR2 as SVGEGT. In DNA form, the CDR3 reads TGTGCCAGCAGTGTGCCGACAGGGGGCTTGGGGGGGAATGAGCAGTTCTTC. Amino acid sequence: CASSVPTGGLGGNEQFF.